One and the same sample provided the 29 T cell receptor beta chains below, sequenced in a study of cytomegalovirus exposure and HLA in healthy donors. PCR used 60 Vbeta primers and 13 Jbeta primers. Measured with immunoSEQ multiplex PCR; TCRdb has only the in-frame clones, and not every one. The profile shows roughly 120,000 clones, around 69% of them singletons. Sequenced material: PBMCs. All receptors derive from a woman aged 40 to 55 in good health and CMV-seropositive.

The chain couples TRBV5-1 to TRBJ1-2; TRBD1 agrees at 7 bases. Germline loops: CDR1 SGHRS, CDR2 YFSETQ. V was clipped by 5 bases and J by 8 bases; unmatched bases: 9. This CDR3 contains 13 residues. CDR3 coding DNA: TGCGCCAGCAGGACAGGGCCATCACGGGGCTACACCTTC. Encoded protein: CASRTGPSRGYTF.

The CDR3 DNA reads TGCGCCAGCAGCCAAGGGACACTTGGTAAGGAGCAGTACTTC. Translating it yields CASSQGTLGKEQYF. The rearrangement joins TRBV4-1 to TRBJ2-7, with D maybe TRBD1 (5 bases). The CDR3 covers 14 residues. Germline lookup yields CDR1 MGHRA and CDR2 YSYEKL. V lost 1 base and J 7 bases, leaving 14 bases between the germline ends.

This sequence joins TRBV4-3 and TRBJ1-2, with 8 bases identical to TRBD1. Germline CDR1 is LGHNA and CDR2 is YSLEER. Trimming cost V 5 bases and J 5 bases; bases outside gene matches: 10. The CDR3 covers 15 residues. The CDR3: CASSVSTGAPYGYTF. The DNA for the CDR3 is TGCGCCAGCAGCGTATCGACAGGGGCCCCTTATGGCTACACCTTC.

The chain uses TRBV7-8 and TRBJ2-2; D gene ambiguous. In germline, CDR1 is SGHVS, CDR2 FQNEAQ. The CDR3 is 13 residues long. V lost 5 bases and J lost 4, with 8 bases in between. The CDR3 protein is CASSPIFTGELFF. The CDR3 DNA reads TGTGCCAGCAGCCCTATTTTCACCGGGGAGCTGTTTTTT.

This chain connects TRBV13 to TRBJ1-1, with 7 bases identical to TRBD1. CDR1 PRHDT and CDR2 FYEKMQ come from the germline V gene (reference sequence). With 5 bases clipped from V and 1 base from J, the junction kept 1 base outside the gene matches. The CDR3 totals 13 residues. This chain's CDR3 is CASSRTGNTEAFF. CDR3 DNA sequence: TGTGCCAGCAGCCGGACAGGGAACACTGAAGCTTTCTTT.

CDR3 residues: CASSQESGASSYNEQFF. CDR3 coding DNA: TGCGCCAGCAGCCAAGAGAGCGGGGCCAGCTCCTACAATGAGCAGTTCTTC. V and J are TRBV4-3 and TRBJ2-1; 7 nucleotides agree with TRBD2. The germline gives CDR1 LGHNA, CDR2 YSLEER. With 0 bases clipped from V and 0 bases from J, the junction kept 5 bases outside the gene matches. This CDR3 region has 17 residues.

This clone appeared once. The gene calls are TRBV19 and TRBJ1-5, with D maybe TRBD1 (6 bases). Germline CDR1 is LNHDA and CDR2 is SQIVND (reference sequence). The CDR3 extends over 14 amino acids. The V and J ends lost 6 bases and 5 bases respectively, with 14 bases between them. The CDR3: CASSRGQNYQPQHF. CDR3 in DNA: TGTGCCAGTAGCCGCGGACAGAACTATCAGCCCCAGCATTTT. Based on the CDR3 plus reference TRBV19 and TRBJ1-5, the full variable domain is DGGITQSPKYLFRKEGQNVTLSCEQNLNHDAMYWYRQDPGQGLRLIYYSQIVNDFQKGDIAEGYSVSREKKESFPLTVTSAQKNPTAFYLCASSRGQNYQPQHFGDGTRLSIL.

This chain links TRBV11-2 with TRBJ2-3; 9 bases line up with TRBD2. The CDR3 runs to 14 residues. Per germline, CDR1 SGHAT and CDR2 FQNNGV. Trimming took 6 bases from V and 1 from J; bases not matched to a gene: 2. This chain's CDR3 is CASRGGGGTDTQYF. The CDR3 DNA follows: TGTGCCAGCAGAGGCGGGGGGGGCACAGATACGCAGTATTTT.

This chain links TRBV7-9 with TRBJ2-7; D remains ambiguous. V was pared by 3 bases and J by 3 bases, with 6 bases between. CDR1 and CDR2 from the germline V gene are SEHNR and FQNEAQ (reference sequence). This CDR3 has 12 amino acids. The chain's CDR3 is CASSFDIYEQYF. The CDR3 bases are TGTGCCAGCAGCTTTGACATCTACGAGCAGTACTTC. Complete variable domain (other parts from reference TRBV7-9 and TRBJ2-7): DTGVSQNPRHKITKRGQNVTFRCDPISEHNRLYWYRQTLGQGPEFLTYFQNEAQLEKSRLLSDRFSAERPKGSFSTLEIQRTEQGDSAMYLCASSFDIYEQYFGPGTRLTVT.

The chain employs TRBV4-3 and TRBJ1-4; TRBD1 aligns across 7 bases. Germline-derived CDR1 and CDR2 are LGHNA and YSLEER. Losses at the gene ends were 1 base for V and 4 bases for J; bases not matched to a gene: 6. The CDR3 has 16 amino acids. CDR3: CASSQGTQGVNEKLFF. Written as DNA, the CDR3 is TGCGCCAGCAGCCAAGGCACGCAGGGGGTTAATGAAAAACTGTTTTTT.

This chain joins TRBV4-1 and TRBJ2-1, with 7 bases identical to TRBD2. Per the germline V gene, CDR1 is MGHRA and CDR2 is YSYEKL. The V segment lost 1 base and the J segment 9 bases; nucleotides outside the gene matches: 12. The CDR3 consists of 16 residues. The CDR3 DNA sequence: TGCGCCAGCAGCCAAGTTGGGGAGGGGAGGAATGCTGAGCAGTTCTTC. Protein product: CASSQVGEGRNAEQFF.

The gene calls are TRBV25-1 and TRBJ1-2, with 8 bases fitting TRBD1. This CDR3 is 15 amino acids long. The V segment lost 5 bases and the J segment 4 bases; nucleotides outside the gene matches: 9. The V gene's germline CDR1 is MGHDK and CDR2 SYGVNS. Here the CDR3 reads CASSPRQGSGYGYTF. The CDR3 coding sequence is TGTGCCAGCAGTCCCCGACAGGGGTCTGGCTATGGCTACACCTTC.

The rearrangement links TRBV19 to TRBJ1-5; TRBD1 matches 7 bases. This CDR3 has 14 amino acids. After removal of 5 bases from V and 9 bases from J, the junction contained 10 bases not matched to a gene. CDR1 is LNHDA, CDR2 SQIVND, per germline (reference sequence). Here the CDR3 DNA reads TGTGCCAGTAGTGCAAACAGGGGTCAAGGGCCCCAGCATTTT. Its protein product is CASSANRGQGPQHF. Variable domain in full (rest from reference TRBV19 and TRBJ1-5): DGGITQSPKYLFRKEGQNVTLSCEQNLNHDAMYWYRQDPGQGLRLIYYSQIVNDFQKGDIAEGYSVSREKKESFPLTVTSAQKNPTAFYLCASSANRGQGPQHFGDGTRLSIL.

The chain's CDR3 is CASSEQPGLPSNEQFF. In nucleotides, the CDR3 is TGTGCCAGCAGTGAACAACCGGGACTCCCTAGCAATGAGCAGTTCTTC. The rearrangement joins TRBV6-1 to TRBJ2-1; maybe TRBD2 (6 bases). Germline V gene data show CDR1 as MNHNS and CDR2 as SASEGT. The CDR3 is 16 residues long. V lost 2 bases and J lost 6, with 17 bases in between.

This clone was observed once. The J gene is TRBJ2-6, the V gene TRBV27, with TRBD1 matching over 7 bases. After removal of 3 bases from V and 0 bases from J, the junction contained 14 bases not matched to a gene. CDR3 length: 20 residues. CDR1 and CDR2 from the germline V gene are MNHEY and SMNVEV (reference sequence). CDR3 loop: CASSFFIFRDSPSGANVLTF. The CDR3 bases are TGTGCCAGCAGTTTTTTTATATTCCGGGACAGCCCCTCTGGGGCCAACGTCCTGACTTTC.

This rearrangement joins TRBV6-4 to TRBJ1-5; 7 bases agree with TRBD1. Unmatched junction bases numbered 9, after V lost 1 base and J lost 0 bases. The CDR3 spans 18 residues. Germline V gene sequence: CDR1 MRHNA, CDR2 SNTAGT. CDR3: CASSDLGQIGYSNQPQHF. The DNA of the CDR3 is TGTGCCAGCAGTGACTTGGGACAGATCGGTTATAGCAATCAGCCCCAGCATTTT.

V usage is TRBV5-6 and J usage is TRBJ2-1, with 11 bases that match TRBD1. The germline gives CDR1 SGHDT, CDR2 YYEEEE. CDR3 size: 16 residues. Losses at the gene ends were 0 bases for V and 6 bases for J; bases not matched to a gene: 5. The CDR3 DNA follows: TGTGCCAGCAGCTTGGCCCCGGGACAGGGGGTCAATGAGCAGTTCTTC. It specifies CASSLAPGQGVNEQFF.

In its sample, this clone was seen once. J is TRBJ1-1 and V is TRBV2; D may be TRBD1 (6 bases). This CDR3 comprises 14 residues. V lost 2 bases and J lost 1, with 8 bases in between. Germline V gene data show CDR1 as SNHLY and CDR2 as FYNNEI. CDR3 residues: CASSEQGPNTEAFF. CDR3 nucleotide sequence: TGTGCCAGCAGTGAACAGGGGCCGAACACTGAAGCTTTCTTT.

This clone occurred many times. The chain is built from TRBV2 and TRBJ1-1; D call uncertain. V lost 7 bases and J 5 bases, leaving 14 bases between the germline ends. Germline V lookup: CDR1 SNHLY, CDR2 FYNNEI. The CDR3 is made up of 13 amino acids. The CDR3 here is CASTVTPRTEAFF. The DNA of the CDR3 is TGTGCCAGCACCGTCACCCCGAGGACTGAAGCTTTCTTT.

This clone was detected a few times. The V call is TRBV10-3, the J call TRBJ2-7, with 7 positions matching TRBD2. Germline trimming cut 3 bases from V and 3 bases from J; bases unmatched to any gene: 5. The CDR3 contains 14 residues. The germline V gene has CDR1 ENHRY and CDR2 SYGVKD. CDR3 sequence (DNA): TGTGCCATCAGTGATTCCCTAGCGGACTACGAGCAGTACTTC. Its translation is CAISDSLADYEQYF.

The rearrangement uses TRBV18 and TRBJ1-2; D gene ambiguous. The V gene lost 3 bases and the J gene lost 0 bases, with 8 bases spanning the gap. Germline CDR1 is KGHSH and CDR2 is LQKENI. The CDR3 loop spans 14 amino acids. In nucleotides, the CDR3 is TGTGCCAGCTCACCTACGGGAGCTAACTATGGCTACACCTTC. Encoded protein: CASSPTGANYGYTF.

The chain uses TRBV19 and TRBJ2-3, with D uncertain. This CDR3 has 11 residues. From germline, CDR1 is LNHDA and CDR2 SQIVND (reference sequence). The V end was cut by 5 bases, the J end by 3 bases, with 3 bases between. CDR3 DNA: TGTGCCAGTAGTCGGACAGATACGCAGTATTTT. Protein product: CASSRTDTQYF.

The rearrangement joins TRBV2 to TRBJ1-6; 9 bases map to TRBD1. The CDR3 consists of 15 residues. Germline values: CDR1 SNHLY, CDR2 FYNNEI. The V segment lost 5 bases and the J segment 5 bases; nucleotides outside the gene matches: 4. DNA of the CDR3: TGTGCCAGCAGTATAGACAGGGGGGATAATTCACCCCTCCACTTT. It is translated as CASSIDRGDNSPLHF. Combining the CDR3 with reference TRBV2 and TRBJ1-6 gives the whole variable domain EPEVTQTPSHQVTQMGQEVILRCVPISNHLYFYWYRQILGQKVEFLVSFYNNEISEKSEIFDDQFSVERPDGSNFTLKIRSTKLEDSAMYFCASSIDRGDNSPLHFGNGTRLTVT.

The chain joins TRBV11-3 to TRBJ2-5; the D is unclear. The CDR3 extends over 13 amino acids. V lost 0 bases to trimming and J lost 2 bases, with 4 bases between them. Looked up from germline, CDR1 is SGHNT and CDR2 is YENEEA. CDR3 bases: TGTGCCAGCAGCTTAGAACAGCAAGAGACCCAGTACTTC. Its translation: CASSLEQQETQYF.

The chain uses TRBV27 and TRBJ1-5, with a tentative D call TRBD1 (6 bases). The germline gives CDR1 MNHEY, CDR2 SMNVEV (reference sequence). CDR3 length: 13 amino acids. Trimming took 4 bases from V and 5 from J, leaving 9 bases between them. CDR3 nucleotides: TGTGCCAGCAGTTACAGGGAGTATCAGCCCCAGCATTTT. Residues: CASSYREYQPQHF.

The rearrangement uses TRBV18 and TRBJ1-1; no reliable D call. The V end lost 1 base, the J end lost 3 bases, and 9 bases lay between the germline ends. Germline-derived CDR1 and CDR2 are KGHSH and LQKENI. The length of the CDR3 is 14 residues. The CDR3 sequence is CASSPLEGHTEAFF. The DNA for the CDR3 is TGTGCCAGCTCACCACTGGAGGGCCACACTGAAGCTTTCTTT.

This clone was seen only a few times. The V and J genes are TRBV7-9 and TRBJ1-1; no clear D. The V end lost 3 bases, the J end lost 6 bases, and 8 bases lay between the germline ends. The CDR3 loop spans 12 amino acids. Germline CDR1 reads SEHNR; CDR2 reads FQNEAQ (reference sequence). The CDR3 coding sequence is TGTGCCAGCAGCTTTACGGTGGCTGAAGCTTTCTTT. Its translation: CASSFTVAEAFF.

This clone was seen a single time. The V and J genes are TRBV4-1 and TRBJ2-6, with TRBD1 matching over 7 bases. The trim removed 4 bases at V and 1 base at J, leaving 10 bases unmatched. This CDR3 has 18 residues. From germline, CDR1 is MGHRA and CDR2 YSYEKL. The CDR3 loop reads CASSPTGVVVSGANVLTF. The DNA of the CDR3 is TGCGCCAGCAGCCCCACAGGGGTGGTAGTGTCTGGGGCCAACGTCCTGACTTTC.

J is TRBJ2-5 and V is TRBV7-2, with 8 bases fitting TRBD1. V shed 5 bases and J 5 bases; nucleotides not matched to a gene: 7. Germline CDR1 SGHTA, CDR2 FQGNSA. This CDR3 is built from 14 residues. Written as DNA, the CDR3 is TGTGCCAGCAGCCCACAGGGGGGTTACGAGACCCAGTACTTC. This sequence encodes CASSPQGGYETQYF.